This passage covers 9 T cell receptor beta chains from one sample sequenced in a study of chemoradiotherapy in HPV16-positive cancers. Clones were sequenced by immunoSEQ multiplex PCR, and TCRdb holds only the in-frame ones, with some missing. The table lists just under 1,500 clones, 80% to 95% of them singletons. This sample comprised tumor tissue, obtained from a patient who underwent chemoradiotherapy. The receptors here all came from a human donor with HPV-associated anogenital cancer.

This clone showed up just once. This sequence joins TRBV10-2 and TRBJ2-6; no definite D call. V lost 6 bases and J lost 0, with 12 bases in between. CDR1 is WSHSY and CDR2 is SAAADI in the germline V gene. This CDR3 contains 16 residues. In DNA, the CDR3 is TGCGCCAGCAGCTCGACCCCTAGCTCTGGGGCCAACGTCCTGACTTTC. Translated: CASSSTPSSGANVLTF.

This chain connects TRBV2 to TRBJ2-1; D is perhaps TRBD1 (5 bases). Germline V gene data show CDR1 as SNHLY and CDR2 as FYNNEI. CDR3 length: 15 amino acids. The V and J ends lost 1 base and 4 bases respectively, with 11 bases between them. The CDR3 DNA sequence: TGTGCCAGCAGTGAAGTACGGACAACTTACAATGAGCAGTTCTTC. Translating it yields CASSEVRTTYNEQFF.

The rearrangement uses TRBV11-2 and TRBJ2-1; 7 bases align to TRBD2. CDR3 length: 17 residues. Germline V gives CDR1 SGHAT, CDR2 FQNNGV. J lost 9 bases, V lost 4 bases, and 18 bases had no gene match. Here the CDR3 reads CASSSLYQLAGTSEQFF. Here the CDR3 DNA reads TGTGCCAGCAGCTCCCTGTATCAATTAGCGGGCACTAGTGAGCAGTTCTTC.

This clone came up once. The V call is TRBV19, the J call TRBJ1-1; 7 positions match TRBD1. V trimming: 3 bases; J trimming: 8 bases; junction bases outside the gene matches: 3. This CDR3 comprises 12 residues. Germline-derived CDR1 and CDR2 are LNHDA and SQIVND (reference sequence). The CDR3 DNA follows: TGTGCCAGTAGTATCCCCAGGGGGGAAGCTTTCTTT. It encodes CASSIPRGEAFF.

The CDR3 sequence is CASSLVQGETQYF. The CDR3 DNA reads TGTGCCAGCAGCTTGGTTCAGGGAGAGACCCAGTACTTC. The rearrangement links TRBV5-8 to TRBJ2-5, with a tentative D call TRBD1 (5 bases). The CDR3 runs to 13 residues. The germline V and J ends were trimmed by 0 bases and 4 bases, with 7 bases remaining between them. Germline V gene lookup returns CDR1 SGHTS and CDR2 YDEGEE.

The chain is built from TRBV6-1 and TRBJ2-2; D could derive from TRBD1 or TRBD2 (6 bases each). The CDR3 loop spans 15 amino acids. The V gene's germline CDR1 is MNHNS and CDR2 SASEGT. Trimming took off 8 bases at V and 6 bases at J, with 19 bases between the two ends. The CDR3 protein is CASLRRGREAGELFF. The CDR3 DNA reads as TGTGCCAGCTTACGCAGGGGAAGGGAGGCCGGGGAGCTGTTTTTT.

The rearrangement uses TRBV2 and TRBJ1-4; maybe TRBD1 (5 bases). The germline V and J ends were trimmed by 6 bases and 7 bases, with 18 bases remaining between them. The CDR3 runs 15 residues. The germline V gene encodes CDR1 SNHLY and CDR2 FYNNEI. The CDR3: CASRAHGAVSEKLFF. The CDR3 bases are TGTGCCAGCAGGGCCCACGGGGCGGTGTCTGAAAAACTGTTTTTT.

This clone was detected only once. The CDR3 DNA reads as TGTGCCAGCAGCTTATCATCGGCAAGGGACTATGGCTACACCTTC. Its protein is CASSLSSARDYGYTF. The J gene is TRBJ1-2, the V gene TRBV7-9, with unresolved D. Per germline, CDR1 SEHNR and CDR2 FQNEAQ (reference sequence). V dropped 2 bases and J dropped 3 bases, with 13 bases sitting between them. The CDR3 extends over 15 amino acids.

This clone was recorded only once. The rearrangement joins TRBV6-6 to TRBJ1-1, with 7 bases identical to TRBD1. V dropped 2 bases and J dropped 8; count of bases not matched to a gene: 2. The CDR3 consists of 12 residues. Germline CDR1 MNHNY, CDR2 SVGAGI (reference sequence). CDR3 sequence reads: CASSYQTGEAFF. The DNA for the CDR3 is TGTGCCAGCAGTTACCAGACAGGGGAAGCTTTCTTT.